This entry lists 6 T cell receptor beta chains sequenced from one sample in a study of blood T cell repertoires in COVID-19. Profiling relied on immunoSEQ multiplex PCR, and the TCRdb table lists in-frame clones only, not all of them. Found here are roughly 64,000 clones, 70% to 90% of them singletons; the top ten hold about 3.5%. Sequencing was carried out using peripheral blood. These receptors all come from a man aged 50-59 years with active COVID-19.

The CDR3 coding sequence is TGCGCCAGCAGCGGACAGGGTTGGACAGATACGCAGTATTTT. Amino acids: CASSGQGWTDTQYF. The V and J genes are TRBV5-1 and TRBJ2-3; TRBD1 aligns across 8 bases. V dropped 4 bases and J dropped 3; count of bases not matched to a gene: 4. Germline V gives CDR1 SGHRS, CDR2 YFSETQ. The CDR3 runs to 14 residues.

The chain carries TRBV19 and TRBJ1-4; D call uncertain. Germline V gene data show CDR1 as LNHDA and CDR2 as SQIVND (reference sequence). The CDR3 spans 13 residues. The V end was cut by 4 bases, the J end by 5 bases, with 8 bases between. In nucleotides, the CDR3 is TGTGCCAGTAGTACACGTGAGAATGAAAAACTGTTTTTT. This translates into CASSTRENEKLFF.

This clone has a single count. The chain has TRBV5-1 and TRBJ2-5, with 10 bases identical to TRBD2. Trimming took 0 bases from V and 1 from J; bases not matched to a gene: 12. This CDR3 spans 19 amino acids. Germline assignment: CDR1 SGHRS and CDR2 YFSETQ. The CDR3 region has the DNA TGCGCCAGCAGCTTGGTCCGCCTAGCGGGGGCCGGAATCCAAGAGACCCAGTACTTC. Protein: CASSLVRLAGAGIQETQYF.

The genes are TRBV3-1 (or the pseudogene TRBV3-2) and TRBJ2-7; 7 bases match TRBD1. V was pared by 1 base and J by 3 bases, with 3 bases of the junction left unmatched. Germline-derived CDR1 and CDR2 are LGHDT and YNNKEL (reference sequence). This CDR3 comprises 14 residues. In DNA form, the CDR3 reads TGTGCCAGCAGCCAAGGGGGACAGAGCTACGAGCAGTACTTC. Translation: CASSQGGQSYEQYF.

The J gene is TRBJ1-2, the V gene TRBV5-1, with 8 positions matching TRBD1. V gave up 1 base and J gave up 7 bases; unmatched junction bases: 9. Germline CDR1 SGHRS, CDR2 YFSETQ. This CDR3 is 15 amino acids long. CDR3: CASSLLVTGGPGYTF. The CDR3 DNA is TGCGCCAGCAGCTTGCTCGTTACAGGGGGTCCTGGCTACACCTTC.

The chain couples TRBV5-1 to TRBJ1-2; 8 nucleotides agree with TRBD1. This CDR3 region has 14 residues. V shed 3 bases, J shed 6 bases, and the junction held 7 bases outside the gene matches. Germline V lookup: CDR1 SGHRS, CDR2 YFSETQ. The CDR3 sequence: CASSSDRGAHGYTF. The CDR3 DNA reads TGCGCCAGCAGCTCCGACAGGGGTGCGCATGGCTACACCTTC.